The next 32 T cell receptor beta chains were all read from a single sample in a study of OX40 agonist ivuxolimab in advanced cancers. Sequencing used immunoSEQ multiplex PCR; TCRdb keeps in-frame clones, though not all of them. In the table there are some 70,000 clones, around nine tenths of which are singletons. Material: CD4+ or CD8+ T cells sorted from blood, obtained in a trial of the OX40 agonist ivuxolimab. The receptors were sampled from an adult with an advanced solid tumor such as melanoma, head and neck, liver or kidney cancer.

A single count supports this clone. This chain connects TRBV11-3 to TRBJ2-1; TRBD1 matches at 10 bases. Losses at the gene ends were 1 base for V and 6 bases for J; bases not matched to a gene: 6. The CDR3 has 16 amino acids. CDR1 and CDR2 from the germline V gene are SGHNT and YENEEA. The CDR3: CASSLGGQGPGNEQFF. In nucleotides, the CDR3 is TGTGCCAGCAGCTTAGGGGGACAGGGGCCGGGCAATGAGCAGTTCTTC.

This chain links TRBV15 with TRBJ2-5; 9 bases map to TRBD2. The trim removed 1 base at V and 3 bases at J, leaving 12 bases unmatched. CDR3 length: 18 amino acids. Germline assignment: CDR1 LNHNV and CDR2 YYDKDF (reference sequence). CDR3 region: CATSRVPILRGREETQYF. The DNA of the CDR3 is TGTGCCACCAGCAGAGTCCCCATCCTGCGCGGGAGGGAAGAGACCCAGTACTTC.

V is TRBV19 and J is TRBJ1-1; no firm D call. CDR3 length: 13 amino acids. V was shortened by 3 bases and J by 0 bases, with 5 bases between the two germline ends. Germline CDR1 reads LNHDA; CDR2 reads SQIVND (reference sequence). The CDR3 nucleotides are TGTGCCAGTAGTATCGACTTGAACACTGAAGCTTTCTTT. This encodes CASSIDLNTEAFF.

The V and J genes are TRBV9 and TRBJ2-6; D assignment may be TRBD1 or TRBD2 (6 bases each). Per the germline V gene, CDR1 is SGDLS and CDR2 is YYNGEE. V lost 2 bases and J 6 bases, leaving 12 bases between the germline ends. The CDR3 totals 15 residues. The CDR3 protein is CASSVGGTKANVLTF. The CDR3 DNA reads TGTGCCAGCAGCGTTGGCGGGACAAAGGCCAACGTCCTGACTTTC.

In DNA form, the CDR3 reads TGTGCCTGGAGCCCTAGGTTGGGCTACGAGCAGTACTTC. It is translated as CAWSPRLGYEQYF. V usage is TRBV30 and J usage is TRBJ2-7; D not resolved. The CDR3 has 13 amino acids. V lost 3 bases, J lost 3 bases, and 12 bases lay in between. Per germline, CDR1 GTSNPN and CDR2 SVGIG (reference sequence).

The V and J genes are TRBV4-1 and TRBJ2-3; 13 bases are shared with TRBD2. The CDR3 sequence is 14 residues long. The trim removed 4 bases at V and 14 bases at J, leaving 9 bases unmatched. CDR1 MGHRA and CDR2 YSYEKL come from the germline V gene. The DNA for the CDR3 is TGCGCCAGCAGCCGTCCGGGACTAGCGGGATCCCCGTATTTT. As protein: CASSRPGLAGSPYF.

This clone was seen only once. This chain uses TRBV7-2 with TRBJ1-3; unclear D gene. The CDR3 sequence is 17 residues long. V was pared by 2 bases and J by 0 bases, with 14 bases between. CDR1 SGHTA and CDR2 FQGNSA come from the germline V gene. In DNA form, the CDR3 reads TGTGCCAGCAGCTTAAAGGACCTCCGCGGCTCTGGAAACACCATATATTTT. This codes for CASSLKDLRGSGNTIYF.

CDR3 residues: CASSFFGGELFF. The CDR3 region has the DNA TGTGCCAGCAGCTTTTTCGGCGGGGAGCTGTTTTTT. The chain couples TRBV5-5 to TRBJ2-2; D is ambiguous. The CDR3 is 12 residues long. CDR1 is SGHKS and CDR2 is YYEKEE in the germline V gene (reference sequence). V lost 2 bases and J lost 7, with 6 bases in between.

CDR3 region: CASSLKLGVYEQYF. As DNA, the CDR3 is TGTGCCAGCAGTTTAAAGTTAGGGGTCTACGAGCAGTACTTC. The chain employs TRBV28 and TRBJ2-7; a weak D match, TRBD1 (5 bases). The germline gives CDR1 MDHEN, CDR2 SYDVKM. V was shortened by 2 bases and J by 3 bases, with 11 bases between the two germline ends. This CDR3 is 14 amino acids long. The full variable domain, rest sourced from reference TRBV28 and TRBJ2-7, is DVKVTQSSRYLVKRTGEKVFLECVQDMDHENMFWYRQDPGLGLRLIYFSYDVKMKEKGDIPEGYSVSREKKERFSLILESASTNQTSMYLCASSLKLGVYEQYFGPGTRLTVT.

The rearrangement links TRBV28 to TRBJ1-3, with D uncertain. CDR1 is MDHEN, CDR2 SYDVKM, per germline. V lost 5 bases and J lost 3, with 8 bases in between. The CDR3 totals 13 residues. This chain's CDR3 is CASSTLGGNTIYF. In DNA form, the CDR3 reads TGTGCCAGCAGTACGTTGGGTGGAAACACCATATATTTT.

V and J are TRBV7-2 and TRBJ2-7; 9 bases map to TRBD2. The CDR3 spans 13 residues. Trimming cost V 5 bases and J 6 bases; bases outside gene matches: 5. Germline CDR1 reads SGHTA; CDR2 reads FQGNSA. CDR3 coding DNA: TGTGCCAGCAGCCGCGGGAGGGCCGTCGAGCAGTACTTC. Amino acids: CASSRGRAVEQYF.

V and J are TRBV29-1 and TRBJ2-1; D gene uncertain. V lost 3 bases, J lost 5 bases, and 5 bases lay in between. This CDR3 is built from 11 residues. The germline gives CDR1 SQVTM, CDR2 ANQGSEA. CDR3 region: CSVEGNNEQFF. CDR3 DNA: TGCAGCGTTGAGGGAAACAATGAGCAGTTCTTC.

A few counts support this clone. The rearrangement uses TRBV5-1 and TRBJ2-3; possible D gene TRBD2, 5 bases. This CDR3 has 17 amino acids. Germline CDR1 reads SGHRS; CDR2 reads YFSETQ. V shed 0 bases and J shed 0 bases, with 14 bases lying between them. The CDR3 reads CASSLAPLAASTDTQYF. As DNA, the CDR3 is TGCGCCAGCAGCTTGGCACCGCTAGCTGCTAGCACAGATACGCAGTATTTT. The whole variable domain, filled in from reference TRBV5-1 and TRBJ2-3, reads KAGVTQTPRYLIKTRGQQVTLSCSPISGHRSVSWYQQTPGQGLQFLFEYFSETQRNKGNFPGRFSGRQFSNSRSEMNVSTLELGDSALYLCASSLAPLAASTDTQYFGPGTRLTVL.

This sequence joins TRBV7-9 and TRBJ2-5, with 10 nucleotides matching TRBD1. Germline V gene data show CDR1 as SEHNR and CDR2 as FQNEAQ (reference sequence). The CDR3 length is 15 residues. With 5 bases clipped from V and 1 base from J, the junction kept 4 bases outside the gene matches. The DNA of the CDR3 is TGTGCCAGCAGCCCGGGACAGGGGATCCAAGAGACCCAGTACTTC. Protein: CASSPGQGIQETQYF.

The genes are TRBV5-1 and TRBJ2-1, with 7 bases aligning to TRBD1. Germline V gene lookup returns CDR1 SGHRS and CDR2 YFSETQ. V was clipped by 0 bases and J by 1 base; unmatched bases: 1. CDR3 length: 15 amino acids. CDR3 sequence reads: CASSLDRGSYNEQFF. The CDR3 DNA is TGCGCCAGCAGCTTGGACAGGGGATCCTACAATGAGCAGTTCTTC.

The genes are TRBV5-4 and TRBJ2-1; 7 bases map to TRBD1. The CDR3 has 13 amino acids. Germline V gene sequence: CDR1 SGHNT, CDR2 YYREEE (reference sequence). After removal of 0 bases from V and 10 bases from J, the junction contained 4 bases not matched to a gene. The CDR3 region has the DNA TGTGCCAGCAGCTTGGGACAGGGTGGCGAGCAGTTCTTC. It translates to CASSLGQGGEQFF.

The chain combines TRBV5-4 with TRBJ2-3; maybe TRBD2 (5 bases). V shed 4 bases and J shed 8 bases, with 11 bases lying between them. The CDR3 spans 12 residues. Germline assignment: CDR1 SGHNT and CDR2 YYREEE (reference sequence). The DNA of the CDR3 is TGTGCCAGCAGCCTGGCGGCGGGTACGCAGTATTTT. Translating it yields CASSLAAGTQYF.

The chain carries TRBV28 and TRBJ2-6; 9 nucleotides match TRBD1. J gave up 0 bases and V 6 bases, and 6 bases lay outside the gene matches. The CDR3 runs 17 residues. The germline CDR1 and CDR2 sequences are MDHEN and SYDVKM. DNA for the CDR3: TGTGCCAGCAGGTCGGGACAGGGTTCCTCTGGGGCCAACGTCCTGACTTTC. The encoded protein is CASRSGQGSSGANVLTF.

This CDR3 reads CASSPQGKSYEQYF. The CDR3 nucleotides are TGTGCCAGCAGCCCACAGGGGAAATCCTACGAGCAGTACTTC. The chain employs TRBV4-2 and TRBJ2-7; 7 nucleotides agree with TRBD1. V lost 4 bases and J lost 1; bases outside the gene matches: 4. The CDR3 has 14 amino acids. Germline CDR1 LGHNA, CDR2 YNFKEQ.

J is TRBJ2-7 and V is TRBV6-1, with D possibly TRBD2 on 5 matching bases. Germline V gene sequence: CDR1 MNHNS, CDR2 SASEGT. The CDR3 has 13 residues. V dropped 3 bases and J dropped 4 bases, with 10 bases sitting between them. The CDR3 loop reads CASSERVQYEQYF. The CDR3 DNA sequence: TGTGCCAGCAGTGAGAGGGTCCAATACGAGCAGTACTTC.

The genes are TRBV28 and TRBJ2-5; D not resolved. The DNA end is a closer match to TRBJ2-7, so the J assignment may be wrong. Germline CDR1 reads MDHEN; CDR2 reads SYDVKM. The CDR3 contains 13 residues. The CDR3 nucleotides read TGTGCCAGCAGTTTACCGCCGACCTACGAGCAGTACTTC. Amino acid sequence: CASSLPPTYEQYF.

The chain carries TRBV19 and TRBJ2-7; D is possibly TRBD2 (6 bases). The germline V and J ends were trimmed by 6 bases and 0 bases, with 15 bases remaining between them. The germline CDR1 and CDR2 sequences are LNHDA and SQIVND (reference sequence). This CDR3 comprises 15 residues. Here the CDR3 DNA reads TGTGCCAGTAGAAATCCTGGGGGGTCCTCCTACGAGCAGTACTTC. It specifies CASRNPGGSSYEQYF.

The V gene is TRBV28, the J gene TRBJ2-3, with D possibly matching TRBD2 (6 bases). This CDR3 spans 14 amino acids. Germline lookup yields CDR1 MDHEN and CDR2 SYDVKM. V lost 7 bases, J lost 6 bases, and 17 bases lay in between. The CDR3 DNA reads as TGTGCCAGCAATGCCCCAGCGGAGGGGGATACGCAGTATTTT. This gives the protein CASNAPAEGDTQYF.

This clone showed up just once. The chain links TRBV6-6 to TRBJ1-2; D gene uncertain. The CDR3 sequence is 14 residues long. Germline-derived CDR1 and CDR2 are MNHNY and SVGAGI (reference sequence). V was cut by 6 bases and J by 4 bases, with 15 bases left in between. In nucleotides, the CDR3 is TGTGCCAGCAGCCCCCGTCCCGGGCCCTATGGCTACACCTTC. Its translation: CASSPRPGPYGYTF.

CDR3 sequence (DNA): TGCAGCGTTAGGACAGGGGGTTTCACCGGGGAGCTGTTTTTT. Encoded protein: CSVRTGGFTGELFF. The chain links TRBV29-1 to TRBJ2-2, with 10 nucleotides matching TRBD1. V shed 5 bases and J 4 bases; nucleotides not matched to a gene: 4. The germline V gene encodes CDR1 SQVTM and CDR2 ANQGSEA. The CDR3 is 14 amino acids.

The chain recombines TRBV6-5 with TRBJ2-7, with no clear D. The CDR3 is made up of 12 amino acids. The germline V and J ends were trimmed by 7 bases and 3 bases, with 10 bases remaining between them. Germline CDR1 and CDR2: MNHEY and SVGAGI. The CDR3 DNA reads as TGTGCCAGCACCGGGCCCCGCTACGAGCAGTACTTC. Protein product: CASTGPRYEQYF.

A few counts support this clone. V and J are TRBV27 and TRBJ1-1, with 8 bases identical to TRBD1. Germline V gene data show CDR1 as MNHEY and CDR2 as SMNVEV (reference sequence). CDR3 length equals 15 residues. V was pared by 2 bases and J by 1 base, with 3 bases of the junction left unmatched. The CDR3 spells CASSLPGTGNTEAFF. CDR3 bases: TGTGCCAGCAGTTTACCCGGGACAGGGAACACTGAAGCTTTCTTT.

CDR3 sequence: CASSRQGANIQYF. The CDR3 DNA reads as TGTGCCAGTAGTCGGCAGGGGGCGAACATTCAGTACTTC. The chain carries TRBV19 and TRBJ2-4, with 8 nucleotides matching TRBD1. V lost 5 bases, J lost 7 bases, and 4 bases stayed unmatched. This CDR3 contains 13 residues. CDR1 is LNHDA and CDR2 is SQIVND in the germline V gene (reference sequence).

The chain combines TRBV12-5 with TRBJ2-1, with TRBD2 matching over 12 bases. There are 15 residues in the CDR3. Germline-derived CDR1 and CDR2 are LGHNT and FRNRAP. With V trimmed by 7 bases and J by 8 bases, 9 bases remained unmatched. CDR3 region: CASALGTSGYDEQFF. Written as DNA, the CDR3 is TGTGCTAGTGCCCTCGGGACTAGCGGGTACGATGAGCAGTTCTTC.

This chain uses TRBV6-5 with TRBJ2-1, with 7 bases aligning to TRBD1. Germline trimming cut 6 bases from V and 9 bases from J; bases unmatched to any gene: 14. Per germline, CDR1 MNHEY and CDR2 SVGAGI. This CDR3 is built from 15 residues. In nucleotides, the CDR3 is TGTGCCAGCAGCCTACGCATTGGGACAGTCGCTGAGCAGTTCTTC. As protein: CASSLRIGTVAEQFF.

J is TRBJ2-2 and V is TRBV4-2; possibly TRBD1 for D (6 bases). Deletions cut 4 bases from V and 2 bases from J, with 14 bases between. This CDR3 spans 16 amino acids. Germline V gene data show CDR1 as LGHNA and CDR2 as YNFKEQ. In nucleotides, the CDR3 is TGTGCCAGCAGCCTAACTGACAGGAGAAACACCGGGGAGCTGTTTTTT. Amino acid sequence: CASSLTDRRNTGELFF.

The chain couples TRBV28 to TRBJ1-4; perhaps TRBD1 as D (6 bases). This CDR3 comprises 12 residues. V was shortened by 7 bases and J by 7 bases, with 10 bases between the two germline ends. The germline V gene encodes CDR1 MDHEN and CDR2 SYDVKM. CDR3 sequence (DNA): TGTGCCAGCAACAGGGACTTTGAAAAACTGTTTTTT. Residues: CASNRDFEKLFF.